This TCR beta chain originates from a study of T cells after yellow fever vaccination. The germline V gene encodes CDR1 SEHNR and CDR2 FQNEAQ (reference sequence). V was cut by 7 bases and J by 3 bases, with 9 bases left in between. This CDR3 contains 12 residues. TCRdb re-derived calls from the 5' RACE reads in MiXCR, one entry per CDR3 protein. The sample records 360,000 or so distinct CDR3 sequences, 9.5% to 13% being singletons. The sequences come from PBMCs, collected on the day of the first yellow fever vaccination. The V gene is TRBV7-9, the J gene TRBJ1-1; D ambiguous. This TCR came from a man between 18 and 29 years old who received the YFV17D yellow fever vaccine. CDR3: CASTRAHTEAFF. CDR3 DNA: TGTGCCAGCACCCGGGCGCACACTGAAGCTTTCTTT.